The rows below give T cell receptor beta chains drawn from one sample of a study of Ad26.COV2.S vaccination and SARS-CoV-2 variants. The method was immunoSEQ multiplex PCR; TCRdb's version includes in-frame clones alone and lacks a portion of them. There are about 680,000 clones in the sample; more than 80% occur only once, and about 1.5% lies in the top ten. The sequences come from peripheral blood, collected in a trial of Ad26.COV2.S vaccine versus placebo. Receptors were obtained from a person between 18 and 65 years old who received the Ad26.COV2.S COVID-19 vaccine or a placebo. CDR3s include the opening cysteine and the closing phenylalanine or tryptophan. D genes are given only for firm matches. Only part of the rows carry a size: once, few, many, or a class if the clone is expanded.

d_call j_call clone_size v_call cdr3_aa cdr3_nt
TRBD2 TRBJ2-5 NA TRBV7-9 CASSLGTSGTETQYF TGTGCCAGCAGCTTAGGGACTAGCGGGACAGAGACCCAGTACTTC
NA TRBJ2-5 once TRBV11-2 CASSLGRGAQETQYF TGTGCCAGCAGCTTGGGTAGAGGGGCACAGGAGACCCAGTACTTC
NA TRBJ1-5 NA TRBV27 CASSLNSGDHQPQHF TGTGCCAGCAGTTTAAACTCCGGGGACCATCAGCCCCAGCATTTT
NA TRBJ1-1 once TRBV7-9 CASSRTGREAFF TGTGCCAGCAGCCGTACAGGGCGTGAAGCTTTCTTT
TRBD2 TRBJ2-2 NA TRBV7-3 CASSEKLAGESTGELFF TGTGCCAGCAGCGAAAAACTAGCGGGGGAAAGCACCGGGGAGCTGTTTTTT
NA TRBJ2-3 few TRBV7-9 CASSPTTDTQYF TGTGCCAGCAGCCCCACCACAGATACGCAGTATTTT
NA TRBJ2-6 NA TRBV7-6 CASSLGGGFGANVLTF TGTGCCAGCAGCTTAGGCGGAGGGTTTGGGGCCAACGTCCTGACTTTC
TRBD1 TRBJ2-2 NA TRBV7-9 CASSRTGGGLDTGELFF TGTGCCAGCAGCCGAACAGGGGGCGGGTTGGACACCGGGGAGCTGTTTTTT
NA TRBJ1-5 NA TRBV19 CASKMGNQPQHF TGTGCCAGTAAAATGGGCAATCAGCCCCAGCATTTT
NA TRBJ2-3 NA TRBV21-1 CASSKKTDPFSTDTQYF TGTGCCAGCAGCAAAAAAACAGACCCGTTTAGCACAGATACGCAGTATTTT
TRBD1 TRBJ2-1 once TRBV27 CASSLNTGGGYNEQFF TGTGCCAGCAGTTTAAATACAGGGGGCGGCTACAATGAGCAGTTCTTC
TRBD1 TRBJ2-7 NA TRBV27 CASSSPGTGFTYEQYF TGTGCCAGCAGTTCACCCGGGACAGGGTTTACCTACGAGCAGTACTTC
TRBD1 TRBJ1-6 NA TRBV30 CAWSPGQLNSPLHF TGTGCCTGGAGTCCGGGACAGTTAAATTCACCCCTCCACTTT
NA TRBJ2-5 once TRBV5-1 CASSLDSETQYF TGCGCCAGCAGCTTGGACAGTGAGACCCAGTACTTC
TRBD1 TRBJ1-4 NA TRBV6-5 CASSYGGQINEKLFF TGTGCCAGCAGTTATGGGGGACAGATTAATGAAAAACTGTTTTTT
NA TRBJ2-5 NA TRBV11-2 CASSLALGEVETQYF TGTGCCAGCAGCTTAGCCCTCGGGGAGGTAGAGACCCAGTACTTC
TRBD2 TRBJ2-1 NA TRBV7-2 CASHGASGRYNEQFF TGTGCCAGCCATGGGGCTAGCGGGAGATACAATGAGCAGTTCTTC
TRBD1 TRBJ1-5 NA TRBV3-1/TRBV3-2 CASSSQGGRQPQHF TGTGCCAGCAGTTCACAGGGGGGAAGGCAGCCCCAGCATTTT
TRBD1 TRBJ1-1 NA TRBV7-9 CASSFSGGWAEAFF TGTGCCAGCAGCTTTTCAGGGGGCTGGGCTGAAGCTTTCTTT
NA TRBJ2-1 NA TRBV7-8 CASSPPVRSNEQFF TGTGCCAGCAGCCCACCAGTAAGGTCGAATGAGCAGTTCTTC
NA TRBJ1-2 NA TRBV7-9 CASSLGAVRGYTF TGTGCCAGCAGCTTAGGGGCAGTACGTGGCTACACCTTC
TRBD2 TRBJ2-7 NA TRBV2 CASGGLLAGNFDEQYF TGTGCCAGCGGGGGCCTACTAGCGGGGAATTTCGACGAGCAGTACTTC
NA TRBJ2-7 NA TRBV15 CATSGEWSYEQYF TGTGCCACCAGCGGAGAGTGGTCCTACGAGCAGTACTTC
TRBD1 TRBJ2-4 NA TRBV6-1 CASSDNTGGRNIQYF TGTGCCAGCAGTGACAATACAGGGGGTAGAAACATTCAGTACTTC
TRBD2 TRBJ2-7 NA TRBV5-6 CASSGEAGLAGAAYEQYF TGTGCCAGCAGCGGTGAGGCGGGACTAGCGGGGGCCGCCTACGAGCAGTACTTC
NA TRBJ1-1 NA TRBV3-1/TRBV3-2 CASSHRGEAFF TGTGCCAGCAGCCACAGGGGTGAAGCTTTCTTT
NA TRBJ1-1 NA TRBV6-5 CASSYSNGGHTEAFF TGTGCCAGCAGTTACTCGAATGGGGGGCACACTGAAGCTTTCTTT
TRBD1 TRBJ2-5 NA TRBV10-3 CAINQDRAQETQYF TGTGCCATCAACCAGGACAGGGCCCAAGAGACCCAGTACTTC
NA TRBJ1-2 NA TRBV27 CASSCQTGFWGYTF TGTGCCAGCAGTTGCCAGACAGGCTTTTGGGGCTACACCTTC
TRBD2 TRBJ2-1 NA TRBV7-2 CASSFGLAGEEQFF TGTGCCAGCAGTTTCGGACTAGCGGGAGAAGAGCAGTTCTTC
NA TRBJ2-5 NA TRBV5-6 CASSLLWAQETQYF TGTGCCAGCAGCTTGCTTTGGGCACAAGAGACCCAGTACTTC
TRBD1 TRBJ2-7 NA TRBV19 CASSAGTGFYEQYF TGTGCCAGTAGCGCCGGGACAGGGTTCTACGAGCAGTACTTC
NA TRBJ2-4 NA TRBV11-2 CASSLGQPGDLAKNIQYF TGTGCCAGCAGCTTAGGTCAGCCAGGGGACTTAGCCAAAAACATTCAGTACTTC
NA TRBJ1-1 NA TRBV2 CASSERRAPFTEAFF TGTGCCAGCAGTGAAAGGAGGGCTCCCTTCACTGAAGCTTTCTTT
NA TRBJ2-1 NA TRBV11-2 CASSLERGGGYEQFF TGTGCCAGCAGCTTAGAACGGGGAGGGGGTTATGAGCAGTTCTTC
TRBD2 TRBJ2-3 once TRBV6-5 CASPSGGRADTQYF TGTGCCAGCCCCAGTGGGGGGAGGGCAGATACGCAGTATTTT
NA TRBJ1-4 NA TRBV19 CASRPSTNEKLFF TGTGCCAGTCGGCCCTCAACTAATGAAAAACTGTTTTTT
NA TRBJ2-1 NA TRBV29-1 CSVEDGVHYNEQFF TGCAGCGTTGAGGATGGGGTCCATTACAATGAGCAGTTCTTC
TRBD2 TRBJ2-2 NA TRBV30 CAWMILAGRSNTGELFF TGTGCCTGGATGATCCTAGCGGGGCGATCGAACACCGGGGAGCTGTTTTTT
NA TRBJ2-1 NA TRBV19 CASVGGVYYNEQFF TGTGCCTCAGTAGGGGGAGTTTACTACAATGAGCAGTTCTTC
TRBD2 TRBJ2-7 once TRBV3-1/TRBV3-2 CASSRLAGDEQYF TGTGCCAGCAGCCGGTTAGCGGGAGACGAGCAGTACTTC
NA TRBJ1-2 NA TRBV30 CAWALGYGYTF TGTGCCTGGGCCCTCGGATATGGCTACACCTTC
NA TRBJ1-2 NA TRBV18 CASSPFQEAENGYTF TGTGCCAGCTCACCGTTCCAGGAGGCGGAGAATGGCTACACCTTC
NA TRBJ1-4 NA TRBV15 CATSRDGEVVNEKLFF TGTGCCACCAGCAGAGATGGGGAGGTCGTCAATGAAAAACTGTTTTTT
NA TRBJ1-2 NA TRBV30 CAWNRGATMHYGYTF TGTGCCTGGAATCGGGGTGCCACCATGCACTATGGCTACACCTTC
TRBD1 TRBJ1-4 NA TRBV3-1/TRBV3-2 CASSHAGGSNEKLFF TGTGCCAGCAGCCATGCAGGGGGGTCTAATGAAAAACTGTTTTTT
NA TRBJ1-6 NA TRBV27 CASSFGLGSPLHF TGTGCCAGCAGTTTTGGGTTAGGGTCACCCCTCCACTTT
NA TRBJ1-1 NA TRBV5-6 CASSSIFESSGGAFF TGTGCCAGCAGCTCTATATTCGAATCCAGCGGGGGAGCTTTCTTT
TRBD1 TRBJ2-7 NA TRBV11-2 CASSFGTGFYEQYF TGTGCCAGCAGCTTTGGGACAGGGTTCTACGAGCAGTACTTC
NA TRBJ2-7 NA TRBV10-2 CASVDSAAYEQYF TGCGCCAGCGTAGACAGTGCCGCCTACGAGCAGTACTTC
NA TRBJ1-1 NA TRBV30 CAWTKNTEAFF TGTGCCTGGACAAAGAACACTGAAGCTTTCTTT
NA TRBJ1-2 NA TRBV7-3 CASSPGQAYGYTF TGTGCCAGCAGCCCCGGACAAGCGTATGGCTACACCTTC
NA TRBJ1-4 NA TRBV3-1/TRBV3-2 CASSARGVAEKLFF TGTGCCAGCAGCGCTAGGGGGGTTGCGGAAAAACTGTTTTTT